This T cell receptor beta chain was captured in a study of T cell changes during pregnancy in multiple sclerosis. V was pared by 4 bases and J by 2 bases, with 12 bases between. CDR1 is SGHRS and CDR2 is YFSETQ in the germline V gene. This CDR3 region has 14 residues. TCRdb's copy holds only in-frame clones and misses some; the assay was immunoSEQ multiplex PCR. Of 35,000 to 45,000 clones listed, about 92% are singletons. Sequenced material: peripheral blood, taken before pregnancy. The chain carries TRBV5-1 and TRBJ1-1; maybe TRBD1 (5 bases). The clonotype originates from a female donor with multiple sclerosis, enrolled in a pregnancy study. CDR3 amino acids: CASSHGALNTEAFF. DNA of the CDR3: TGCGCCAGCAGCCATGGGGCTCTAAACACTGAAGCTTTCTTT.